The next 17 T cell receptor beta chains were all read from a single sample in a study of PD-L1 blockade in urothelial cancer. The protocol was immunoSEQ multiplex PCR, while the TCRdb copy is restricted to in-frame clones and leaves out a portion. The data hold approximately 100,000 clones, with 91% observed a single time. The specimen comprised PBMCs, sampled around atezolizumab (anti-PD-L1) treatment. The receptor set was obtained from a woman aged 80 or older with urothelial cancer.

A remark on this clone: Other DNA sequences within the sample encode an identical CDR3. The V and J genes are TRBV28 and TRBJ1-1; D is possibly TRBD1 (6 bases). Germline assignment: CDR1 MDHEN and CDR2 SYDVKM. The CDR3 sequence is 14 residues long. The ends were cut back, 3 bases at V and 0 bases at J, with 8 bases in the middle. The chain's CDR3 is CASSFGTLNTEAFF. The CDR3 DNA reads TGTGCCAGCAGTTTCGGGACATTGAACACTGAAGCTTTCTTT.

The chain recombines TRBV18 with TRBJ2-1, with D possibly matching TRBD1 (6 bases). CDR3 length: 15 amino acids. V dropped 6 bases and J dropped 5 bases, with 17 bases sitting between them. From germline, CDR1 is KGHSH and CDR2 LQKENI. The CDR3: CASSHRDTLNNEQFF. The CDR3 region has the DNA TGTGCCAGCTCCCACCGGGACACACTAAACAATGAGCAGTTCTTC.

The J gene is TRBJ1-3, the V gene TRBV19; the D is unclear. Germline lookup yields CDR1 LNHDA and CDR2 SQIVND (reference sequence). V gave up 6 bases and J gave up 0 bases, with 3 bases separating them. There are 12 residues in the CDR3. The CDR3 DNA sequence: TGTGCCAGTAGCGTCTCTGGAAACACCATATATTTT. It yields the protein CASSVSGNTIYF.

This chain uses TRBV2 with TRBJ2-4; 7 bases agree with TRBD1. Germline CDR1 reads SNHLY; CDR2 reads FYNNEI. V shed 3 bases and J 0 bases; nucleotides not matched to a gene: 14. The CDR3 runs to 19 residues. CDR3 amino acids: CASSELHDLTGVAKNIQYF. CDR3 sequence (DNA): TGTGCCAGCAGTGAGCTACATGACCTAACAGGGGTAGCCAAAAACATTCAGTACTTC.

The genes are TRBV6-1 and TRBJ2-1, with D possibly TRBD2 on 6 matching bases. The V gene's germline CDR1 is MNHNS and CDR2 SASEGT. CDR3 length: 14 residues. V was shortened by 6 bases and J by 7 bases, with 16 bases between the two germline ends. CDR3 protein: CASRMGGTWNEQFF. CDR3 bases: TGTGCCAGCAGAATGGGTGGGACTTGGAATGAGCAGTTCTTC.

The chain carries TRBV27 and TRBJ2-7; 13 nucleotides align to TRBD2. The CDR3 is 17 amino acids. CDR1 and CDR2 (germline): MNHEY, SMNVEV (reference sequence). V shed 5 bases, J shed 6 bases, and the junction held 13 bases outside the gene matches. For the CDR3, the DNA is TGTGCCAGCAGTCCCAGACTAGCGGGAGGAACTCTTCTCGAGCAGTACTTC. Amino acid sequence: CASSPRLAGGTLLEQYF.

This rearrangement joins TRBV4-2 to TRBJ1-2; D is perhaps TRBD1 (5 bases). The CDR3 runs to 17 residues. From germline, CDR1 is LGHNA and CDR2 YNFKEQ. With 4 bases removed from V and 3 bases from J, the gap between germline ends came to 21 bases. CDR3 protein: CASSRGSGALRDYGYTF. For the CDR3, the DNA is TGTGCCAGCAGCCGGGGTAGTGGGGCCCTCCGCGACTATGGCTACACCTTC.

The CDR3 spells CASSLASAGEKLFF. In nucleotides, the CDR3 is TGCGCCAGCAGCTTGGCTTCGGCAGGCGAAAAACTGTTTTTT. This chain joins TRBV5-1 and TRBJ1-4; D unclear. Trimming removed 0 bases from V and 8 bases from J, with 11 bases in between. The germline CDR1 and CDR2 sequences are SGHRS and YFSETQ. CDR3 length equals 14 residues.

This rearrangement joins TRBV5-1 to TRBJ1-2; TRBD1 agrees at 10 bases. Per germline, CDR1 SGHRS and CDR2 YFSETQ. The CDR3 has 14 residues. The V and J ends lost 4 bases and 2 bases, in that order; junction bases with no gene match: 2. The CDR3 bases are TGCGCCAGCAGCCAGGACAGGGGGAACTATGGCTACACCTTC. Protein product: CASSQDRGNYGYTF.

A few counts support this clone. This chain connects TRBV19 to TRBJ1-1; D gene uncertain. Germline CDR1 LNHDA, CDR2 SQIVND (reference sequence). This CDR3 has 15 residues. V lost 4 bases and J lost 5, with 17 bases in between. The CDR3 region is CASSTPAGSRTEAFF. The CDR3 coding sequence is TGTGCCAGTAGTACCCCGGCGGGGAGTAGAACTGAAGCTTTCTTT.

The chain has TRBV9 and TRBJ2-2; tentative D call: TRBD1 (7 bases). Germline V lookup: CDR1 SGDLS, CDR2 YYNGEE. The CDR3 totals 16 residues. V lost 3 bases and J lost 7, with 19 bases in between. In DNA form, the CDR3 reads TGTGCCAGCAGCGCTCTCCCAGGGGGGAGCAGCGGGGAGCTGTTTTTT. Translating gives CASSALPGGSSGELFF.

The chain is built from TRBV5-4 and TRBJ2-2; 8 bases match TRBD1. CDR3 length: 13 residues. After removal of 10 bases from V and 4 bases from J, the junction contained 6 bases not matched to a gene. Germline V gene sequence: CDR1 SGHNT, CDR2 YYREEE (reference sequence). The CDR3 coding sequence is TGTGCCGTGGGACAGGCGAGCACCGGGGAGCTGTTTTTT. Translation gives CAVGQASTGELFF.

This chain joins TRBV5-1 and TRBJ2-7; the match to TRBD1 covers 7 bases. The germline gives CDR1 SGHRS, CDR2 YFSETQ. The CDR3 extends over 16 amino acids. V lost 0 bases, J lost 1 base, and 7 bases stayed unmatched. The CDR3 is CASSLEGGRQSYEQYF. The CDR3 coding sequence is TGCGCCAGCAGCTTGGAAGGGGGCCGGCAGTCCTACGAGCAGTACTTC.

The chain combines TRBV9 with TRBJ2-2, with D possibly TRBD2 on 6 matching bases. From germline, CDR1 is SGDLS and CDR2 YYNGEE. The V gene lost 0 bases and the J gene lost 4 bases, with 10 bases spanning the gap. The CDR3 runs 15 residues. CDR3 sequence: CASSVGGTSTGELFF. Here the CDR3 DNA reads TGTGCCAGCAGCGTAGGAGGGACTTCCACCGGGGAGCTGTTTTTT. Supplemented by reference TRBV9 and TRBJ2-2, the full variable domain reads DSGVTQTPKHLITATGQRVTLRCSPRSGDLSVYWYQQSLDQGLQFLIQYYNGEERAKGNILERFSAQQFPDLHSELNLSSLELGDSALYFCASSVGGTSTGELFFGEGSRLTVL.

This chain links TRBV25-1 with TRBJ1-4, with D unclear. The CDR3 totals 12 residues. V gave up 6 bases and J gave up 6 bases, with 8 bases separating them. Germline loops: CDR1 MGHDK, CDR2 SYGVNS. As DNA, the CDR3 is TGTGCCAGCAGGAGAGGTGATGAAAAACTGTTTTTT. Translation: CASRRGDEKLFF.

This clone was counted only a few times. This sequence joins TRBV28 and TRBJ1-1; TRBD1 matches at 7 bases. The germline V gene has CDR1 MDHEN and CDR2 SYDVKM. This CDR3 is 15 amino acids long. V was pared by 2 bases and J by 0 bases, with 3 bases of the junction left unmatched. As DNA, the CDR3 is TGTGCCAGCAGTTTACCGGGACAGTTGAACACTGAAGCTTTCTTT. Translating it yields CASSLPGQLNTEAFF.

The chain recombines TRBV7-9 with TRBJ1-1, with 9 bases matching TRBD1. There are 14 residues in the CDR3. Germline assignment: CDR1 SEHNR and CDR2 FQNEAQ (reference sequence). V lost 5 bases, J lost 1 base, and 2 bases stayed unmatched. The CDR3 protein is CASSTGQGNTEAFF. The DNA for the CDR3 is TGTGCCAGCAGCACGGGACAGGGGAACACTGAAGCTTTCTTT.